This T cell receptor (beta chain) was observed in a study of beta chain features in type 1 diabetes. CD45RO/CCR7/CD25/CD127/CD95/CD27 separated CD4+ naive, central memory, regulatory and stem cell-like memory cells by sorting. As regards this clone: The same CDR3 also results from other DNA sequences found in this sample.

The CDR3 length is 14 residues. The V gene end was trimmed by 6 bases and the J gene end by 2 bases; junction bases not matched to a gene: 4. The germline gives CDR1 MDHEN, CDR2 SYDVKM. The whole isolated RNA underwent reverse transcription, so sequencing captured expressed TCRB transcripts. The method was immunoSEQ multiplex PCR; TCRdb's version includes in-frame clones alone and lacks a portion of them. Counted here are about 900,000 clones, 15% to 20% occurring once; the ten biggest clones make up around 0.02%. The source material was naive CD4+ T cells from blood. This TCR came from a young woman in good health. The V and J genes are TRBV28 and TRBJ2-7, with 10 bases identical to TRBD2. In nucleotides, the CDR3 is TGTGCCAGCAGGCGAACTAGCGGGACCTACGAGCAGTACTTC. Encoded protein: CASRRTSGTYEQYF. Full variable domain (missing parts from reference TRBV28 and TRBJ2-7): DVKVTQSSRYLVKRTGEKVFLECVQDMDHENMFWYRQDPGLGLRLIYFSYDVKMKEKGDIPEGYSVSREKKERFSLILESASTNQTSMYLCASRRTSGTYEQYFGPGTRLTVT.